This T cell receptor (beta chain) was profiled in a study of OX40 agonist ivuxolimab in advanced cancers. Study summary: Participants, roughly 81% male, averaged roughly 55 years of age, ranging from about 20 to 79.

This CDR3 region has 15 residues. Germline-derived CDR1 and CDR2 are LGHNA and YNFKEQ. V was trimmed by 1 base and J by 7 bases, leaving 11 bases between them. Study conclusions and caveats: At 0.1 to 3.0 mg/kg, clonal expansion of CD4+ and CD8+ blood T cells had occurred by week 6. Partial responders treated at 0.1-3.0 mg/kg exhibited clonal expansion among the lowest measured. Normalized T-cell clonal expansion was also low in some nonresponders.

To note about this clone: Its cognate antigen is unknown.

Repertoires were generated with immunoSEQ multiplex PCR, while TCRdb's copy carries only in-frame clones and drops some. Here the sample spans about 69,000 clones, more than 75% being singletons. The starting material was CD4+ or CD8+ T cells sorted from blood, obtained in a trial of the OX40 agonist ivuxolimab. The chain links TRBV4-2 to TRBJ1-6; D is unresolved. This clonotype originated in an adult with an advanced solid tumor such as melanoma, head and neck, liver or kidney cancer. The CDR3, as DNA: TGTGCCAGCAGCCAAGGAAGGGTATGGAATTCACCCCTCCACTTT. Its translation: CASSQGRVWNSPLHF.